Shown below are 24 T cell receptor beta chains from a single sample sequenced in a study of T-cell memory formation after mild COVID-19. TCRdb processed the 5' RACE reads anew with MiXCR; each CDR3 protein has one entry. The data show 220,000 or so distinct CDR3 sequences, around 8.8% seen once. The sample comprised PBMCs or a T cell subset sorted from them (not recorded which). The receptors stem from a man between 18 and 35 years old who had mild COVID-19 (a few samples of this study predate the infection). Cell type and time point are not known.

This clonotype was recorded many times. The chain has TRBV7-8 and TRBJ2-1; TRBD1 matches at 8 bases. The V gene's germline CDR1 is SGHVS and CDR2 FQNEAQ. The CDR3 sequence is 17 residues long. The junction had 12 bases not matched to a gene; V was cut back by 5 bases and J by 3 bases. The CDR3 DNA follows: TGTGCCAGCAGCCCACCCAGGGGGCGTCAATTCTACAATGAGCAGTTCTTC. This sequence encodes CASSPPRGRQFYNEQFF.

The chain couples TRBV7-2 to TRBJ2-1; TRBD2 matches 12 bases. The V gene end was trimmed by 7 bases and the J gene end by 5 bases; junction bases not matched to a gene: 6. The CDR3 is 15 residues long. Germline CDR1 SGHTA, CDR2 FQGNSA. This CDR3 reads CASTIRLAGDNEQFF. The CDR3 region has the DNA TGTGCCAGCACCATACGACTAGCGGGGGACAATGAGCAGTTCTTC.

The chain joins TRBV6-5 to TRBJ1-2; D gene uncertain. Germline V gives CDR1 MNHEY, CDR2 SVGAGI. This CDR3 has 16 residues. V gave up 0 bases and J gave up 0 bases, with 11 bases separating them. The CDR3 region has the DNA TGTGCCAGCAGTTACTCGAGAAGGAGAACTAACTATGGCTACACCTTC. This translates into CASSYSRRRTNYGYTF.

V is TRBV6-2 or TRBV6-3 and J is TRBJ1-6; TRBD1 agrees at 9 bases. In germline, CDR1 is MNHEY, CDR2 SVGEGT. The CDR3 runs to 16 residues. Trimming took 4 bases from V and 10 from J; bases not matched to a gene: 11. CDR3 bases: TGTGCCAGCAGTTGGGACAGGGCGCGTTTCGGGTCACCCCTCCACTTT. It translates to CASSWDRARFGSPLHF.

This rearrangement joins TRBV7-3 to TRBJ2-5; 11 nucleotides agree with TRBD2. This CDR3 is built from 16 residues. V was clipped by 6 bases and J by 7 bases; unmatched bases: 13. Per germline, CDR1 SGHTA and CDR2 FQGTGA. The CDR3 DNA sequence: TGTGCCAGCAGGCCCGATAGCGGGGGGGCAGCGGCGACCCAGTACTTC. Protein: CASRPDSGGAAATQYF.

The chain combines TRBV5-1 with TRBJ1-6; a weak D match, TRBD1 (5 bases). Germline loops: CDR1 SGHRS, CDR2 YFSETQ. The length of the CDR3 is 17 residues. V lost 5 bases to trimming and J lost 4 bases, with 19 bases between them. Here the CDR3 reads CASSRLTTRGYNSPLHF. The CDR3 DNA is TGCGCCAGCAGTCGACTAACCACGAGGGGTTATAATTCACCCCTCCACTTT. Variable domain in full (rest from reference TRBV5-1 and TRBJ1-6): KAGVTQTPRYLIKTRGQQVTLSCSPISGHRSVSWYQQTPGQGLQFLFEYFSETQRNKGNFPGRFSGRQFSNSRSEMNVSTLELGDSALYLCASSRLTTRGYNSPLHFGNGTRLTVT.

This clonotype was observed once. This sequence joins TRBV14 and TRBJ2-5; D gene uncertain. Germline assignment: CDR1 SGHDN and CDR2 FVKESK. V gave up 4 bases and J gave up 5 bases, with 11 bases separating them. There are 13 residues in the CDR3. The CDR3 here is CASSPRMRETQYF. For the CDR3, the DNA is TGTGCCAGCAGCCCAAGGATGCGGGAGACCCAGTACTTC. The full variable domain, rest sourced from reference TRBV14 and TRBJ2-5, is EAGVTQFPSHSVIEKGQTVTLRCDPISGHDNLYWYRRVMGKEIKFLLHFVKESKQDESGMPNNRFLAERTGGTYSTLKVQPAELEDSGVYFCASSPRMRETQYFGPGTRLLVL.

This clonotype was counted between two and nine times. The chain combines TRBV4-1 with TRBJ1-1; D gene unclear. Trimming took 4 bases from V and 1 from J, leaving 13 bases between them. The CDR3 is made up of 15 amino acids. The V gene's germline CDR1 is MGHRA and CDR2 YSYEKL. CDR3 protein: CASSRAGAGNTEAFF. The CDR3 DNA reads as TGCGCCAGCAGCCGGGCCGGCGCCGGGAACACTGAAGCTTTCTTT.

About this clonotype itself: A read error may explain this, as a much larger clone is one base away. The chain carries TRBV7-2 and TRBJ1-5; the D gene is possibly TRBD1 (6 bases). The CDR3 spans 14 residues. The germline CDR1 and CDR2 sequences are SGHTA and FQGNSA. The CDR3 DNA reads TGTGACAGCAGCTCACAGGGCACGGCTCAGCCCCAGCATTTT. Residues: CDSSSQGTAQPQHF.

The CDR3 DNA sequence: TGTGCCAGCAGCGGACACAGGGTTACGGGAACCTCTGCAACTAATGAAAAACTGTTTTTT. The encoded protein is CASSGHRVTGTSATNEKLFF. This sequence joins TRBV9 and TRBJ1-4, with D possibly matching TRBD1 (6 bases). The CDR3 is made up of 20 amino acids. V dropped 3 bases and J dropped 0 bases, with 24 bases sitting between them. CDR1 is SGDLS, CDR2 YYNGEE, per germline.

This clonotype was observed a handful of times. The V gene is TRBV23-1, the J gene TRBJ2-7, with 8 bases fitting TRBD1. TRBV23-1 belongs to the ORF category, with a function that is uncertain. The trim removed 3 bases at V and 6 bases at J, leaving 10 bases unmatched. This CDR3 has 15 amino acids. The CDR3 nucleotides are TGCGCCAGCAGTCAGACAGGGGTTGTTCGCTGCGAGCAGTACGTC. As protein: CASSQTGVVRCEQYV.

In this sample, this clonotype turned up a few times. The gene calls are TRBV7-8 and TRBJ1-1; D is unclear. The CDR3 contains 16 residues. Trimming took 1 base from V and 4 from J, leaving 16 bases between them. Germline-derived CDR1 and CDR2 are SGHVS and FQNEAQ. The CDR3 nucleotides read TGTGCCAGCAGCTTAGTACCCAGACGTACTAGCACTGAAGCTTTCTTT. This sequence encodes CASSLVPRRTSTEAFF.

This clonotype was observed a handful of times. This chain links TRBV3-1 with TRBJ2-5, with 10 nucleotides matching TRBD2. The CDR3 consists of 16 residues. Germline values: CDR1 LGHDT, CDR2 YNNKEL (reference sequence). V gave up 0 bases and J gave up 5 bases; unmatched junction bases: 6. The CDR3 protein is CASSQDIAGGEETQYF. In DNA form, the CDR3 reads TGTGCCAGCAGCCAAGATATAGCGGGGGGCGAGGAGACCCAGTACTTC.

This clonotype was detected ten times or more. The chain has TRBV20-1 and TRBJ2-7; tentatively, D is TRBD1 or TRBD2 (5 bases each). Germline lookup yields CDR1 DFQATT and CDR2 SNEGSKA (reference sequence). CDR3 size: 13 residues. Between the trimmed V and J ends, which lost 5 bases and 2 bases, there was a span of 13 bases. The CDR3 DNA sequence: TGCAGTGCTCCAAAGAGGGACCCCTACGAGCAGTACGTC. It encodes CSAPKRDPYEQYV.

At least ten counts were recorded for this clonotype. The chain is built from TRBV20-1 and TRBJ2-3; the D gene is possibly TRBD2 (6 bases). The V gene lost 1 base and the J gene lost 5 bases, with 19 bases spanning the gap. This CDR3 is 16 amino acids long. The germline V gene has CDR1 DFQATT and CDR2 SNEGSKA (reference sequence). CDR3 in amino acids: CSARGVGGEGLDTQYF. The DNA for the CDR3 is TGCAGTGCTAGAGGGGTCGGGGGAGAAGGTTTAGATACGCAGTATTTT.

This clonotype was seen a handful of times. The J gene is TRBJ2-7, the V gene TRBV3-1; D is undetermined. V dropped 1 base and J dropped 2 bases, with 3 bases sitting between them. This CDR3 contains 12 residues. Germline loops: CDR1 LGHDT, CDR2 YNNKEL (reference sequence). Here the CDR3 reads CASSQGTYEQYV. Written as DNA, the CDR3 is TGTGCCAGCAGCCAAGGAACCTACGAGCAGTACGTC.

The V gene is TRBV10-3, the J gene TRBJ1-2; 9 bases are shared with TRBD1. The germline V gene encodes CDR1 ENHRY and CDR2 SYGVKD. This CDR3 region has 14 residues. V gave up 6 bases and J gave up 9 bases; unmatched junction bases: 11. The CDR3 sequence: CAISPGQGRDCYTF. The DNA for the CDR3 is TGTGCCATCAGCCCGGGACAGGGACGCGATTGCTACACCTTC.

This clonotype has more than one count but fewer than ten. The CDR3 sequence: CASSSADGLGGYTF. Here the CDR3 DNA reads TGTGCCAGTAGTTCGGCAGACGGCCTGGGGGGCTACACCTTC. V usage is TRBV19 and J usage is TRBJ1-2, with D hard to call. This CDR3 region has 14 residues. The germline CDR1 and CDR2 sequences are LNHDA and SQIVND (reference sequence). Trimming removed 5 bases at V and 8 bases at J, with 18 bases between.

This clonotype turned up a few times. The rearrangement links TRBV24-1 to TRBJ1-2, with D maybe TRBD1 (5 bases). The germline V gene has CDR1 KGHDR and CDR2 SFDVKD. The CDR3 spans 14 residues. Between the trimmed V and J ends, which lost 3 bases and 8 bases, there was a span of 15 bases. CDR3 amino acids: CATSDPQGSKGYTF. For the CDR3, the DNA is TGTGCCACCAGTGATCCTCAGGGTTCGAAAGGCTACACCTTC.

The chain combines TRBV4-3 with TRBJ2-2, with TRBD2 matching 9 bases. CDR1 and CDR2 from the germline V gene are LGHNA and YSLEER. The ends lost 6 bases at V and 0 bases at J; junction bases unmatched: 11. This CDR3 is built from 18 residues. CDR3 region: CASRQTLAGASNTGELFF. In nucleotides, the CDR3 is TGCGCCAGCAGACAAACTTTAGCGGGGGCCTCGAACACCGGGGAGCTGTTTTTT.

The chain is built from TRBV14 and TRBJ1-2; 8 nucleotides align to TRBD1. CDR1 is SGHDN, CDR2 FVKESK, per germline. The length of the CDR3 is 15 residues. J lost 8 bases, V lost 0 bases, and 8 bases had no gene match. CDR3 loop: CASSQEGQARRGYTF. CDR3 sequence (DNA): TGTGCCAGCAGCCAAGAGGGACAGGCCCGCCGGGGCTACACCTTC.

A few counts support this clonotype. The chain joins TRBV6-5 to TRBJ1-6; tentatively, D is TRBD1 (5 bases). In germline, CDR1 is MNHEY, CDR2 SVGAGI. Deletions cut 11 bases from V and 7 bases from J, with 15 bases between. The CDR3 is made up of 13 amino acids. The CDR3 region is CAARGGRNSPLHF. The CDR3 DNA reads as TGTGCCGCAAGGGGAGGGCGCAATTCACCCCTCCACTTT.

This clonotype was picked up a small number of times. The V call is TRBV5-1, the J call TRBJ1-1, with D unresolved. Between the trimmed V and J ends, which lost 2 bases and 0 bases, there was a span of 11 bases. CDR3 length: 15 amino acids. The germline V gene has CDR1 SGHRS and CDR2 YFSETQ. The DNA for the CDR3 is TGCGCCAGCAGCTTCCGGAACAGCTTGAACACTGAAGCTTTCTTT. This sequence encodes CASSFRNSLNTEAFF.

There are a few counts of this clonotype. The V call is TRBV9, the J call TRBJ2-5, with 12 positions matching TRBD2. CDR3 size: 15 residues. The V gene end was trimmed by 3 bases and the J gene end by 7 bases; junction bases not matched to a gene: 7. Germline lookup yields CDR1 SGDLS and CDR2 YYNGEE. CDR3 in amino acids: CASSAGLAGEGTQYF. The DNA of the CDR3 is TGTGCCAGCAGCGCGGGACTAGCGGGCGAGGGGACCCAGTACTTC.